This T cell receptor (beta chain) was sequenced in a study of technical replicates of blood from a handful of donors (dated by TCRdb to about 2017). Receptor amplification or capture employed the immunoSEQ multiplex PCR assay. TCRdb mirrors the immuneACCESS table, restricted to in-frame sequences. Some clones are absent from its copies; in checked studies, under half trace to an unresolved V gene, and the reason for the others is unknown. Present in this sample are 70,000 to 85,000 clones, less than 98% of which were seen just once. The biggest ten clones account for around 0.18% of the sample. Only one count was recorded for this clone. What this receptor recognizes is not known. It has no much larger one-base neighbor in the sample; base qualities were not kept. The sequence was obtained from a human donor in good health. Sequenced material: T cells isolated from PBMCs.

The DNA sequence is TGTGCCAGCAGCCGTCCAGTGGGACAGCTGAACACTGAAGCTTTCTTT. This translates into CASSRPVGQLNTEAFF. Recombination connected TRBV7-6 to TRBJ1-1; 7 middle bases align to TRBD1. V ends up 5 bases short and J 0 bases short, with an unmatched junction base count of 9. From the cysteine up to the phenylalanine, the CDR3 has a length of 16 residues. The CDR3 DNA has 48 bases and is translated from base 1. The germline V gene specifies SGHVS as CDR1 and FNYEAQ as CDR2.